These 5 T cell receptor beta chains originate from one sample sequenced in a study of blood T cell repertoires in COVID-19. TCRdb's table, derived via immunoSEQ multiplex PCR, lists solely in-frame clones and lacks some. Among 400,000 to 550,000 clones, 80% to 90% were seen once, and the ten largest hold 4% to 5.5%. The sample comprised peripheral blood. These receptors were taken from a woman in her thirties with acute or convalescent COVID-19.

The V gene is TRBV29-1, the J gene TRBJ1-2; D is possibly TRBD1 (5 bases). CDR3 size: 15 residues. V was shortened by 3 bases and J by 6 bases, with 20 bases between the two germline ends. Germline V gene data show CDR1 as SQVTM and CDR2 as ANQGSEA. The DNA of the CDR3 is TGCAGCGTTGACCGGGGGGACCTACCGGGCCATGGCTACACCTTC. Encoded protein: CSVDRGDLPGHGYTF.

This chain links TRBV28 with TRBJ2-3; TRBD2 agrees at 7 bases. J was trimmed by 7 bases and V by 2 bases; bases with no gene match: 3. This CDR3 region has 13 residues. Per germline, CDR1 MDHEN and CDR2 SYDVKM. This CDR3 reads CASSLGGVHTQYF. CDR3 sequence (DNA): TGTGCCAGCAGTTTAGGGGGGGTTCATACGCAGTATTTT.

V and J are TRBV2 and TRBJ1-1, with D uncertain. Looked up from germline, CDR1 is SNHLY and CDR2 is FYNNEI. The CDR3 runs to 13 residues. V was clipped by 3 bases and J by 3 bases, with 8 bases between them. The CDR3 region has the DNA TGTGCCAGCAGTGAGGAGAAGGACACTGAAGCTTTCTTT. Its translation: CASSEEKDTEAFF.

The chain links TRBV2 to TRBJ2-2; 7 positions agree with TRBD1. V gave up 3 bases and J gave up 6 bases; unmatched junction bases: 7. The germline CDR1 and CDR2 sequences are SNHLY and FYNNEI. This CDR3 spans 15 amino acids. Here the CDR3 reads CASSDRRGQSGELFF. In nucleotides, the CDR3 is TGTGCCAGCAGTGATCGTAGGGGGCAGTCCGGGGAGCTGTTTTTT.

The chain joins TRBV28 to TRBJ1-1; a weak D match, TRBD1 (5 bases). Between the trimmed V and J ends, which lost 5 bases and 5 bases, there was a span of 15 bases. Germline CDR1 MDHEN, CDR2 SYDVKM. This CDR3 region has 14 residues. The chain's CDR3 is CASSAWGEVTEAFF. CDR3 in DNA: TGTGCCAGCAGTGCCTGGGGGGAAGTGACTGAAGCTTTCTTT.